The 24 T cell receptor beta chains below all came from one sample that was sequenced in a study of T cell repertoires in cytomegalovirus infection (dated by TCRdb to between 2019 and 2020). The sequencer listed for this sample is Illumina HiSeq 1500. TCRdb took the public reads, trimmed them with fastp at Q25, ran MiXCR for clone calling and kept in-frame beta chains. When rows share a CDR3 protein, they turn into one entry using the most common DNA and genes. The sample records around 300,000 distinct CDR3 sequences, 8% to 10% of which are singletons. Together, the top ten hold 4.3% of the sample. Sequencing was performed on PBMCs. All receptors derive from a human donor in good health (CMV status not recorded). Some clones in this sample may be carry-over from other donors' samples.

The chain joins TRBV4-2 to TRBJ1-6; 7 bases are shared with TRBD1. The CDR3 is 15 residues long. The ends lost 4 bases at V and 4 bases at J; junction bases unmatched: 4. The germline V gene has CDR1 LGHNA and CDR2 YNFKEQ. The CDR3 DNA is TGTGCCAGCAGCCCGGGACAGAATTATAATTCACCCCTCCACTTT. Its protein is CASSPGQNYNSPLHF.

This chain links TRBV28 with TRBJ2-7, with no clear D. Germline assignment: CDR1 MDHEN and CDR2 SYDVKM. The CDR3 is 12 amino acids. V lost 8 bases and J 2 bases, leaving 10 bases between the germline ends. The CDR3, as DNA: TGTGCCAGCGCTCGGGCCGCCTACGAGCAGTACTTC. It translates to CASARAAYEQYF. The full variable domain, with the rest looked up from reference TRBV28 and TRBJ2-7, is DVKVTQSSRYLVKRTGEKVFLECVQDMDHENMFWYRQDPGLGLRLIYFSYDVKMKEKGDIPEGYSVSREKKERFSLILESASTNQTSMYLCASARAAYEQYFGPGTRLTVT.

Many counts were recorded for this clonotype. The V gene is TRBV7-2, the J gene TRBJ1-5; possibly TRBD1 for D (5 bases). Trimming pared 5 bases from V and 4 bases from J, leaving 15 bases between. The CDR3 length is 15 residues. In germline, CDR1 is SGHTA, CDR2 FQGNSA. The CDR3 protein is CASSVTGPLNQPQHF. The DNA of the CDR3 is TGTGCCAGCAGCGTAACGGGACCGTTAAATCAGCCCCAGCATTTT.

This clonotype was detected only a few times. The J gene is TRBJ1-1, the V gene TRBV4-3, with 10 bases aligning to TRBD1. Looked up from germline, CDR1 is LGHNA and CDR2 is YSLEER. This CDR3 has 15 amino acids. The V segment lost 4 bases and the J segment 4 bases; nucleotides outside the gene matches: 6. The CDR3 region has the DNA TGCGCCAGCAGCCTTCGACAGGGGGCGAGCACTGAAGCTTTCTTT. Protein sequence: CASSLRQGASTEAFF.

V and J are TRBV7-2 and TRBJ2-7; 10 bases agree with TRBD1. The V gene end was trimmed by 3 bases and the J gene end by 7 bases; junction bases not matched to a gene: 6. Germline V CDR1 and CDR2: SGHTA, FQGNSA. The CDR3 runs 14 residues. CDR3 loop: CASSFRDRGGEQYF. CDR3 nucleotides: TGTGCCAGCAGCTTCCGGGACAGGGGTGGAGAGCAGTACTTC.

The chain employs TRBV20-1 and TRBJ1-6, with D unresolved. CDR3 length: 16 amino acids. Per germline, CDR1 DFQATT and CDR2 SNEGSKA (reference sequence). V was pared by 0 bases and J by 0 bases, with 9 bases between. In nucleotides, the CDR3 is TGCAGTGCTAGAGATATCGGGAGCTCCTATAATTCACCCCTCCACTTT. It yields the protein CSARDIGSSYNSPLHF.

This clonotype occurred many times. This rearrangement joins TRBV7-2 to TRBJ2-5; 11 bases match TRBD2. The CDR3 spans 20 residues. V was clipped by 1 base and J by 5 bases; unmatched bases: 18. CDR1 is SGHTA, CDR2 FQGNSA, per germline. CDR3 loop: CASSLDPLAGGRDRQETQYF. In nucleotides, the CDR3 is TGTGCCAGCAGCTTAGACCCTCTAGCGGGAGGAAGGGATCGTCAGGAGACCCAGTACTTC.

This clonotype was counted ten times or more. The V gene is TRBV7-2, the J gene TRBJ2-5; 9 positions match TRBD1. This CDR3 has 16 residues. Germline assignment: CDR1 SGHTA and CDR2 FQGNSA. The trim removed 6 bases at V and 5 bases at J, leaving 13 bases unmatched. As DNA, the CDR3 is TGTGCCAGCAGACTCCGGGGACAGGGTAGGGCGGAGACCCAGTACTTC. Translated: CASRLRGQGRAETQYF.

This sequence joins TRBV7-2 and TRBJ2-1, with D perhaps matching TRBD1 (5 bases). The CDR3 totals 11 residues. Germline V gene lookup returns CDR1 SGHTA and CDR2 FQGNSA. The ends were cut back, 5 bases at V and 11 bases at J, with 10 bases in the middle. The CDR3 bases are TGTGCCAGCAGCCTAGGGGCGAAGCAGTTCTTC. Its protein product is CASSLGAKQFF.

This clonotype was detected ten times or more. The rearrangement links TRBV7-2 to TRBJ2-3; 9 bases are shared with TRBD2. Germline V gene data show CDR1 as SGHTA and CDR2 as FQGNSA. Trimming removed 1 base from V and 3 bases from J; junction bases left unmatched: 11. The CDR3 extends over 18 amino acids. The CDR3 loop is CASSLVVDAGGETDTQYF. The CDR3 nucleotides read TGTGCCAGCAGCTTAGTGGTGGATGCGGGGGGGGAAACAGATACGCAGTATTTT.

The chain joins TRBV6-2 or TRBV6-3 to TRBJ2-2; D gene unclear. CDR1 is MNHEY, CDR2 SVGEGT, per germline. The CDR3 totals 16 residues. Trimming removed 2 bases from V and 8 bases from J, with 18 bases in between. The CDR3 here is CASSYVAVWLHGELFF. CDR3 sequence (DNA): TGTGCCAGCAGTTACGTTGCCGTTTGGCTACATGGGGAGCTGTTTTTT.

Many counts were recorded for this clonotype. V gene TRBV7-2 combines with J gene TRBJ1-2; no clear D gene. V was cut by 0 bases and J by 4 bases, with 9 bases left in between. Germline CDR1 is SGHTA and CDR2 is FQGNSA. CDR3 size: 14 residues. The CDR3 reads CASSLATASYGYTF. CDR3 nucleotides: TGTGCCAGCAGCTTAGCCACAGCCTCCTATGGCTACACCTTC. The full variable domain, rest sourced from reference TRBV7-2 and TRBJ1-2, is GAGVSQSPSNKVTEKGKDVELRCDPISGHTALYWYRQSLGQGLEFLIYFQGNSAPDKSGLPSDRFSAERTGGSVSTLTIQRTQQEDSAVYLCASSLATASYGYTFGSGTRLTVV.

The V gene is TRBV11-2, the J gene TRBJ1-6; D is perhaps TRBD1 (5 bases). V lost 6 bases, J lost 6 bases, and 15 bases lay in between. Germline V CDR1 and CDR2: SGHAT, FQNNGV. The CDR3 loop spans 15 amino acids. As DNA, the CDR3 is TGTGCCAGCAGGGAGGGGACGCACCTTAATTCACCCCTCCACTTT. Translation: CASREGTHLNSPLHF. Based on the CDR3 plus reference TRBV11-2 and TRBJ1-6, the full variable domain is EAGVAQSPRYKIIEKRQSVAFWCNPISGHATLYWYQQILGQGPKLLIQFQNNGVVDDSQLPKDRFSAERLKGVDSTLKIQPAKLEDSAVYLCASREGTHLNSPLHFGNGTRLTVT.

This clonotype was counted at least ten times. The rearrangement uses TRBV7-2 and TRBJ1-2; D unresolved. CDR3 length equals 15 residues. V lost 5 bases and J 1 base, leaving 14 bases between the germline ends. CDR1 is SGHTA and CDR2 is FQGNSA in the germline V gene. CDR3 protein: CASSPQPVINYGYTF. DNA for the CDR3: TGTGCCAGCAGCCCCCAGCCAGTTATTAACTATGGCTACACCTTC.

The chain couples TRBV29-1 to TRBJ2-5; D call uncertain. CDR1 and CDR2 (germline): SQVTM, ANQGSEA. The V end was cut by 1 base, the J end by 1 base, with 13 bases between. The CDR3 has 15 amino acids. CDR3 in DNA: TGCAGCGTTGAAGGGGTGATAGAGCGCCAAGAGACCCAGTACTTC. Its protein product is CSVEGVIERQETQYF.

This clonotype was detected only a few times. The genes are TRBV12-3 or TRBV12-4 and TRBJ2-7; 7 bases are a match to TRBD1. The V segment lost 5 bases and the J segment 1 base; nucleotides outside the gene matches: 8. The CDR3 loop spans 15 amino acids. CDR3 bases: TGTGCCAGCAGTCTAACTCGGGACAGATCCTACGAGCAGTACTTC. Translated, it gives CASSLTRDRSYEQYF.

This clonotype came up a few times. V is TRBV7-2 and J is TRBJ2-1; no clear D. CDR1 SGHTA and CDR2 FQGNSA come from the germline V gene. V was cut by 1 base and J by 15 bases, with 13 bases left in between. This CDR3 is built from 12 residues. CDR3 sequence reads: CASSLEARFPFF. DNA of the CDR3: TGTGCCAGCAGCTTAGAGGCCAGATTCCCGTTCTTC.

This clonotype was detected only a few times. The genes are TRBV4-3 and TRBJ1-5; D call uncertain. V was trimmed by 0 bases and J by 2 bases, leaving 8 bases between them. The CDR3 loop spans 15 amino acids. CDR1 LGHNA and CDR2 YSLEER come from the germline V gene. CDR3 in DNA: TGCGCCAGCAGCCAAGATACCCAGGGCAATCAGCCCCAGCATTTT. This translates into CASSQDTQGNQPQHF.

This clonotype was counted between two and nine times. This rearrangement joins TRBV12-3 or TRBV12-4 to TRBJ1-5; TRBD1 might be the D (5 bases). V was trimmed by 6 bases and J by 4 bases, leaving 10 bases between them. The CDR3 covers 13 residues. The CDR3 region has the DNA TGTGCCAGCAGAACGACAGATAATCAGCCCCAGCATTTT. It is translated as CASRTTDNQPQHF.

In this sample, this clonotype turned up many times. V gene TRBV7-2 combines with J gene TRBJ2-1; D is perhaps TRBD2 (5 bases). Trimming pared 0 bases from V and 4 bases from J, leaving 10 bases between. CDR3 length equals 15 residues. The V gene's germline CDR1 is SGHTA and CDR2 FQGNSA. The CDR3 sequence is CASSLAGGPYNEQFF. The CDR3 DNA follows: TGTGCCAGCAGCTTAGCGGGCGGGCCGTACAATGAGCAGTTCTTC. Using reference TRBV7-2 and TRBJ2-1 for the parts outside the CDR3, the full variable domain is GAGVSQSPSNKVTEKGKDVELRCDPISGHTALYWYRQSLGQGLEFLIYFQGNSAPDKSGLPSDRFSAERTGGSVSTLTIQRTQQEDSAVYLCASSLAGGPYNEQFFGPGTRLTVL.

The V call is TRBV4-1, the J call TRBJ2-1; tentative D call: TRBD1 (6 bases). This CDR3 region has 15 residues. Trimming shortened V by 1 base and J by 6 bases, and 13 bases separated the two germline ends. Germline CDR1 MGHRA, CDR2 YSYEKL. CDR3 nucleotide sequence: TGCGCCAGCAGCCAAGCCCAGGGGTGGGCCAATGAGCAGTTCTTC. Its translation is CASSQAQGWANEQFF.

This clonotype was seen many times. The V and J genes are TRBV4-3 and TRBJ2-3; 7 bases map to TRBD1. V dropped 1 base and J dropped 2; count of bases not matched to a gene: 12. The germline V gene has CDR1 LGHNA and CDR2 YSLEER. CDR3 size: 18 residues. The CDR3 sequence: CASSQARDSEPPTDTQYF. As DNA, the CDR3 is TGCGCCAGCAGCCAAGCCCGGGACAGCGAACCCCCCACAGATACGCAGTATTTT.

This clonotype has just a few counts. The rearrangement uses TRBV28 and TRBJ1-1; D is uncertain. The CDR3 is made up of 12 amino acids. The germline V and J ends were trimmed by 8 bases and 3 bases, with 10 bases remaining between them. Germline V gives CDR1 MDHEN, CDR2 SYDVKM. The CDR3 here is CASRVIDTEAFF. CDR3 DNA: TGTGCCAGCCGAGTGATAGACACTGAAGCTTTCTTT.

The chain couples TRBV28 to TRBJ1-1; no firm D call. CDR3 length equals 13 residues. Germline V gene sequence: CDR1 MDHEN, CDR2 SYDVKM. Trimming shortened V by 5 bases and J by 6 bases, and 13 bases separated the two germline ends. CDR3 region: CASSPPGTPEAFF. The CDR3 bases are TGTGCCAGCAGTCCCCCCGGTACCCCTGAAGCTTTCTTT.